Shown below are 5 T cell receptor beta chains from a single sample sequenced in a study of cytomegalovirus exposure and HLA in healthy donors. 13 Jbeta primers and 60 Vbeta primers were used for the PCR. Sequencing was performed with immunoSEQ multiplex PCR; in TCRdb, only in-frame clones are kept and a portion is missing. The table shows about 190,000 clones, with roughly 70% occurring only once. The specimen was PBMCs. The receptors were sampled from a woman in her twenties or thirties in good health and CMV-seronegative.

The J gene is TRBJ2-5, the V gene TRBV6-5; TRBD1 might be the D (6 bases). The DNA end favors TRBJ2-7, so the J call may be wrong. CDR1 is MNHEY, CDR2 SVGAGI, per germline. The CDR3 spans 15 residues. The CDR3 protein is CASSYTGSPSYEQYF. In DNA, the CDR3 is TGTGCCAGCAGTTACACAGGGAGTCCCTCCTACGAGCAGTACTTC.

The gene calls are TRBV4-1 and TRBJ1-2; 7 bases align to TRBD1. From germline, CDR1 is MGHRA and CDR2 YSYEKL. Trimming cost V 4 bases and J 3 bases; bases outside gene matches: 8. This CDR3 is 15 amino acids long. The CDR3 region is CASSRQTGRDYGYTF. For the CDR3, the DNA is TGCGCCAGCAGCCGACAGACAGGGCGGGACTATGGCTACACCTTC.

The CDR3 coding sequence is TGTGCCAGCAGCCAAGGGACAGAACTTCACTACGAGCAGTACTTC. Translating it yields CASSQGTELHYEQYF. The chain recombines TRBV5-8 with TRBJ2-7; 7 bases align to TRBD1. This CDR3 region has 15 residues. Germline V gives CDR1 SGHTS, CDR2 YDEGEE. With V trimmed by 4 bases and J by 3 bases, 10 bases remained unmatched.

This clone has just a few counts. The chain is built from TRBV6-7 and TRBJ2-4; D is uncertain. TRBV6-7 is known as an ORF, though its function is uncertain. Trimming shortened V by 10 bases and J by 6 bases, and 16 bases separated the two germline ends. The CDR3 runs 13 residues. Here the CDR3 reads CANLDRSSNIQYF. In nucleotides, the CDR3 is TGTGCCAATCTAGACCGATCGTCAAACATTCAGTACTTC.

The V and J genes are TRBV20-1 and TRBJ2-7; D not certain. The CDR3 has 11 residues. Germline loops: CDR1 DFQATT, CDR2 SNEGSKA (reference sequence). Trimming shortened V by 4 bases and J by 4 bases, and 8 bases separated the two germline ends. The CDR3 sequence: CSAISGYEQYF. CDR3 nucleotide sequence: TGCAGTGCTATCTCCGGGTACGAGCAGTACTTC.